This entry features one T cell receptor beta chain sequence. Its antigen is still unknown. The input lacks base qualities; no much larger clone sits a single base away. This sample is drawn from a study of blood T cell repertoires in COVID-19 (dated by TCRdb to the early 2020s). Broadly, across the study: Samples from collaborators originated in the United States, Italy and Spain and spanned both the acute and convalescent phases of COVID-19. The repertoires were made available in a free public database intended to serve as a resource for research on the immune response to SARS-CoV-2. Where available, HLA class I and class II types were taken from metadata supplied by the sample provider and were not determined by assay-based typing. Samples were obtained from the ongoing ImmuneRACE study (first 160 participants) and from 1,200 or so subjects provided by 6 global collaborators. A de-identified subject ID, COVID-19 status, age in years and sex were almost always included in the sample metadata. The prospective study material was composed of cDNA or gDNA derived from T cells, B-cell-depleted T cells, or PBMCs. The dataset comprised deeply sampled blood TCRbeta repertoires from subjects exposed to, actively infected with, or recovered from COVID-19. Paper-wide results and their limitations: How much clinical and demographic metadata was included differed by source and by participant, and the metadata was provided uncurated.

V trim: 8 bases; J trim: 3 bases; unmatched bases: 6. The germline V gene provides CDR1 MNHEY and CDR2 SVGAGI. Its CDR3 holds 13 amino acids, cysteine through phenylalanine. Left in the record is the CDR3 DNA by itself, 39 bases read in frame from the first base. TCRbeta CDR3 regions were amplified from genomic DNA using the immunoSEQ Assay, a bias-controlled multiplex PCR. Per the authors' processing: The number of nucleated cells in each sample was estimated from the amplification of reference gene primers within the assay. To quantify the absolute abundance of each unique TCRbeta CDR3 rearrangement, sequence reads were collapsed and filtered. Productive Simpson clonality was computed per sample as the square root of Simpson's diversity index over productive rearrangements. Entries here come from immuneACCESS through TCRdb and include only in-frame sequences with V and J called. Some clones fail to appear in such tables; in the studies checked, an unresolved V gene covers under half of the shortfall, and the cause of the remainder is unknown. The DNA gave D and trimming, while V, J and clone size come from that table. This sample gives approximately 120,000 clones in total; 84% of them show up just once. Less than 8% of the sample rests with the top ten.

The collaborating institutions used their own protocols to collect whole blood in K2EDTA tubes. For TCRbeta analysis, collaborators shipped samples as frozen whole blood, isolated PBMCs, or DNA extracted from either of those sample types. This chain is built from TRBV6-5 and TRBJ2-5, and 7 bases in between align with TRBD2. The receptor was derived from a woman older than 75 with active or convalescent COVID-19. Sequencing was performed on peripheral blood. CDR3 protein: CASSRDYKETQYF. The DNA sequence is given as TGTGCCAGCTCCCGGGACTATAAAGAGACCCAGTACTTC.